This T cell receptor (beta chain) stems from a study of T cell responses to AZD1222 COVID-19 vaccine. The V end lost 7 bases, the J end lost 0 bases, and 10 bases lay between the germline ends. The CDR3 extends over 14 amino acids. The germline CDR1 and CDR2 sequences are GTSNPN and SVGIG (reference sequence). Using immunoSEQ multiplex PCR, the repertoire was profiled, and TCRdb retains in-frame clones only, with some absent. Here the sample spans 110,000 to 150,000 clones, roughly 90% being singletons. Points from the study as a whole: Repertoires were obtained solely post-peak T cell response. Regions 160-218 and 743-854 dominated among vaccine-associated CD4 TCRs spanning spike. With two AZD1222 doses given, Spike-specific TCR breadth and depth both rose.

On this clone itself: Its antigen remains unidentified.

The starting material was peripheral blood, obtained on day 0 of AZD1222 vaccination. This TCR derives from an adult in good health. The chain links TRBV30 to TRBJ1-6; D is uncertain. CDR3 nucleotide sequence: TGTGCCTCTCAGACGGACTCCTATAATTCACCCCTCCACTTT. Its translation: CASQTDSYNSPLHF.